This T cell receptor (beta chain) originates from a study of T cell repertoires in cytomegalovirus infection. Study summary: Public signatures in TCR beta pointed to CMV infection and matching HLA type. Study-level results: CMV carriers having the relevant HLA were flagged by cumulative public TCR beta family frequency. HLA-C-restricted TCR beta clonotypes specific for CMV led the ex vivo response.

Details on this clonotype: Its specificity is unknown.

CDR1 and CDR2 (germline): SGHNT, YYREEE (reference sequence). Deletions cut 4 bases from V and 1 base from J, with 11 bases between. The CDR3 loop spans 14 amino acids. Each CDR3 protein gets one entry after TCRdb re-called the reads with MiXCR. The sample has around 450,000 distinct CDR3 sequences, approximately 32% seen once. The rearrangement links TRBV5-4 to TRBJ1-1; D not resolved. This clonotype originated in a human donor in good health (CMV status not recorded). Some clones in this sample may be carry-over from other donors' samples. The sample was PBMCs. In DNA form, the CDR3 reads TGTGCCAGCAGCCCCCACCTAGGGAACACTGAAGCTTTCTTT. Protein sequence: CASSPHLGNTEAFF.